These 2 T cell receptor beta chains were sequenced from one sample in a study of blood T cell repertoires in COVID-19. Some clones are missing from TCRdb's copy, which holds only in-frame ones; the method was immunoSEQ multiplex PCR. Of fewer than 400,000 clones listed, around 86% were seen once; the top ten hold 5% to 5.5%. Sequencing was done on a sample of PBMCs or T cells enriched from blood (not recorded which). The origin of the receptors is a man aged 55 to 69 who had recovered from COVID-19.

For the CDR3, the DNA is TGTGCCAGCTCCTCTCCGGGATCCCGAAACACCGGGGAGCTGTTTTTT. This encodes CASSSPGSRNTGELFF. The chain combines TRBV18 with TRBJ2-2; a weak D match, TRBD2 (5 bases). Looked up from germline, CDR1 is KGHSH and CDR2 is LQKENI. The CDR3 is 16 amino acids. V was pared by 6 bases and J by 2 bases, with 16 bases between.

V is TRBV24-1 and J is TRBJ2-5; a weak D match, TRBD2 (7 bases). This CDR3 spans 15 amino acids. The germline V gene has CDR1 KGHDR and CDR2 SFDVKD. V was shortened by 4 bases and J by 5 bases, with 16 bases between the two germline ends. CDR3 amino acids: CATSDTRGGAETQYF. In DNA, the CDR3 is TGTGCCACCAGTGACACGAGGGGGGGGGCCGAGACCCAGTACTTC.